The 19 T cell receptor beta chains presented below share a single source sample, sequenced in a study of cytomegalovirus exposure and HLA in healthy donors. The PCR ran on 60 Vbeta and 13 Jbeta primers. The protocol was immunoSEQ multiplex PCR, while the TCRdb copy is restricted to in-frame clones and leaves out a portion. Among over 150,000 clones listed, around 80% were seen once. The sample consisted of PBMCs. These receptors all come from a woman aged 25 to 45 in good health and CMV-seronegative.

The V call is TRBV7-9, the J call TRBJ1-4, with D possibly being TRBD1 (6 bases). The CDR3 has 13 amino acids. V was clipped by 3 bases and J by 8 bases, with 10 bases between them. CDR1 is SEHNR, CDR2 FQNEAQ, per germline (reference sequence). The CDR3 DNA is TGTGCCAGCAGCTTCGGGACAAGCGAAAAACTGTTTTTT. Translation: CASSFGTSEKLFF.

The chain uses TRBV10-2 and TRBJ2-1; 7 bases are a match to TRBD1. CDR3 length: 13 residues. After removal of 8 bases from V and 6 bases from J, the junction contained 7 bases not matched to a gene. Germline V gives CDR1 WSHSY, CDR2 SAAADI. CDR3 amino acids: CASGGNRGNEQFF. CDR3 DNA: TGCGCCAGCGGGGGAAACAGGGGCAATGAGCAGTTCTTC.

This clone was counted once. At one boundary the junction diverges from the germline segment, which might be a read error. The chain links TRBV5-4 to TRBJ2-4; possibly TRBD2 for D (5 bases). CDR3 size: 16 residues. The germline V gene encodes CDR1 SGHNT and CDR2 YYREEE (reference sequence). CDR3 DNA sequence: TGTGCCAGCAGCTTGGCGCCGGGGTACGCCAAAAACAGTCAGTACTTC. Its translation: CASSLAPGYAKNSQYF.

This chain joins TRBV18 and TRBJ2-7; D is unclear. There are 13 residues in the CDR3. V was cut by 0 bases and J by 6 bases, with 9 bases left in between. The germline gives CDR1 KGHSH, CDR2 LQKENI. CDR3 in DNA: TGTGCCAGCTCACCACCCACACCCAGCGAGCAGTACTTC. Its translation: CASSPPTPSEQYF.

The V call is TRBV11-1, the J call TRBJ2-7; TRBD2 matches at 7 bases. With V trimmed by 4 bases and J by 2 bases, 11 bases remained unmatched. The CDR3 is made up of 16 amino acids. Germline lookup yields CDR1 SGHAT and CDR2 FQDESV (reference sequence). Here the CDR3 DNA reads TGTGCCAGCAGCTCTACGCGGGGGATTACGACCTACGAGCAGTACTTC. Translated: CASSSTRGITTYEQYF.

The chain recombines TRBV5-5 with TRBJ2-2; D is possibly TRBD1 (6 bases). V was pared by 2 bases and J by 2 bases, with 13 bases between. Germline-derived CDR1 and CDR2 are SGHKS and YYEKEE (reference sequence). This CDR3 region has 16 residues. The CDR3 spells CASSFFGGGNTGELFF. CDR3 DNA sequence: TGTGCCAGCAGCTTTTTTGGGGGCGGCAACACCGGGGAGCTGTTTTTT.

This chain links TRBV10-3 with TRBJ2-5; D perhaps matches TRBD2 (6 bases). V was clipped by 0 bases and J by 5 bases, with 10 bases between them. The CDR3 covers 14 residues. Germline V lookup: CDR1 ENHRY, CDR2 SYGVKD. CDR3 loop: CAISESTGEETQYF. The CDR3 bases are TGTGCCATCAGTGAGTCTACGGGGGAGGAGACCCAGTACTTC.

This clone was counted a few times. The genes are TRBV7-2 and TRBJ2-1; 7 bases are a match to TRBD1. J gave up 7 bases and V 5 bases, and 8 bases lay outside the gene matches. CDR3 length equals 14 residues. Germline CDR1 SGHTA, CDR2 FQGNSA. CDR3 nucleotide sequence: TGTGCCAGCAGCCCTTCGACAGGGTTGAATGAGCAGTTCTTC. This gives the protein CASSPSTGLNEQFF.

This rearrangement joins TRBV9 to TRBJ2-7, with D possibly being TRBD2 (6 bases). The germline gives CDR1 SGDLS, CDR2 YYNGEE. Trimming took 0 bases from V and 0 from J, leaving 10 bases between them. This CDR3 region has 15 residues. CDR3 in DNA: TGTGCCAGCAGCGTAGGAAATAGCGGCTCCTACGAGCAGTACTTC. It translates to CASSVGNSGSYEQYF.

This chain joins TRBV28 and TRBJ2-5, with a weak D call TRBD1 (5 bases). The CDR3 covers 15 residues. V was shortened by 2 bases and J by 5 bases, with 15 bases between the two germline ends. Germline loops: CDR1 MDHEN, CDR2 SYDVKM. CDR3 in DNA: TGTGCCAGCAGTTTACCCCGAAGGGGAATTGAGACCCAGTACTTC. Protein: CASSLPRRGIETQYF. The full variable domain, with the rest looked up from reference TRBV28 and TRBJ2-5, is DVKVTQSSRYLVKRTGEKVFLECVQDMDHENMFWYRQDPGLGLRLIYFSYDVKMKEKGDIPEGYSVSREKKERFSLILESASTNQTSMYLCASSLPRRGIETQYFGPGTRLLVL.

The chain recombines TRBV6-1 with TRBJ2-6; D ambiguous. Germline V gene sequence: CDR1 MNHNS, CDR2 SASEGT. V lost 2 bases and J 12 bases, leaving 14 bases between the germline ends. This CDR3 is built from 14 residues. For the CDR3, the DNA is TGTGCCAGCAGTGAAAGTGGAGTCCCCGGCGTCCTGACTTTC. This encodes CASSESGVPGVLTF.

This chain connects TRBV27 to TRBJ2-7; the match to TRBD2 covers 8 bases. Germline CDR1 reads MNHEY; CDR2 reads SMNVEV (reference sequence). The CDR3 has 15 amino acids. Trimming cost V 2 bases and J 2 bases; bases outside gene matches: 5. Written as DNA, the CDR3 is TGTGCCAGCAGTTTAACGGGAGGGCAGACCTACGAGCAGTACTTC. It codes for CASSLTGGQTYEQYF.

This rearrangement joins TRBV9 to TRBJ2-1; 10 positions agree with TRBD2. J lost 7 bases, V lost 1 base, and 8 bases had no gene match. CDR3 length: 16 residues. The germline gives CDR1 SGDLS, CDR2 YYNGEE. The CDR3 here is CASSVWGLATWNEQFF. The CDR3, as DNA: TGTGCCAGCAGCGTATGGGGACTAGCGACTTGGAATGAGCAGTTCTTC.

The V gene is TRBV9, the J gene TRBJ1-2, with 8 positions matching TRBD1. Germline V gene sequence: CDR1 SGDLS, CDR2 YYNGEE. V dropped 2 bases and J dropped 8; count of bases not matched to a gene: 14. The CDR3 has 16 residues. CDR3 sequence reads: CASSVGRTGFWSGYTF. Here the CDR3 DNA reads TGTGCCAGCAGCGTCGGAAGGACAGGGTTTTGGAGCGGCTACACCTTC. Based on the CDR3 plus reference TRBV9 and TRBJ1-2, the full variable domain is DSGVTQTPKHLITATGQRVTLRCSPRSGDLSVYWYQQSLDQGLQFLIQYYNGEERAKGNILERFSAQQFPDLHSELNLSSLELGDSALYFCASSVGRTGFWSGYTFGSGTRLTVV.

A single count supports this clone. The rearrangement links TRBV6-6 to TRBJ2-1; 8 nucleotides align to TRBD1. The CDR3 contains 15 residues. Losses at the gene ends were 9 bases for V and 7 bases for J; bases not matched to a gene: 14. Germline V gene data show CDR1 as MNHNY and CDR2 as SVGAGI (reference sequence). CDR3 amino acids: CASRISGGDKNEQFF. In DNA, the CDR3 is TGTGCCAGTCGGATTTCAGGGGGCGATAAGAATGAGCAGTTCTTC.

In this sample, this clone turned up once. The V call is TRBV5-1, the J call TRBJ1-1, with a weak D call TRBD1 (5 bases). The CDR3 is 13 amino acids. Germline V gives CDR1 SGHRS, CDR2 YFSETQ. V dropped 5 bases and J dropped 1 base, with 9 bases sitting between them. In nucleotides, the CDR3 is TGCGCCAGCAGGGACAATCCGAACACTGAAGCTTTCTTT. Encoded protein: CASRDNPNTEAFF.

The CDR3 reads CASSPGLANNEQFF. The CDR3 region has the DNA TGTGCCAGCAGCCCTGGACTAGCGAACAATGAGCAGTTCTTC. The chain links TRBV7-7 to TRBJ2-1; 9 bases are shared with TRBD2. V trimming: 5 bases; J trimming: 5 bases; junction bases outside the gene matches: 4. This CDR3 contains 14 residues. The germline gives CDR1 SSHAT, CDR2 FNYEAQ (reference sequence).

The chain joins TRBV18 to TRBJ2-7, with TRBD2 identical over 7 bases. V gave up 2 bases and J gave up 2 bases; unmatched junction bases: 6. The CDR3 spans 15 residues. Looked up from germline, CDR1 is KGHSH and CDR2 is LQKENI. CDR3 sequence (DNA): TGTGCCAGCTCACCAAGTTCAGGGAGGGCCTACGAGCAGTACTTC. Residues: CASSPSSGRAYEQYF.

The rearrangement joins TRBV14 to TRBJ2-1; a weak D match, TRBD1 (5 bases). Deletions cut 0 bases from V and 7 bases from J, with 13 bases between. Germline V lookup: CDR1 SGHDN, CDR2 FVKESK. This CDR3 region has 15 residues. CDR3 sequence reads: CASSQEWPGWNEQFF. The CDR3 coding sequence is TGTGCCAGCAGCCAAGAATGGCCAGGGTGGAATGAGCAGTTCTTC.